The present T cell receptor beta chain was sequenced within a study of patients and donors after allogeneic stem cell transplantation. The CDR3 covers 16 residues. Trimming cost V 5 bases and J 2 bases, with 17 bases left between them. TCRdb reanalysed the RT-PCR reads using MiXCR and keeps one entry per CDR3 protein. The sample yields 70,000 to 85,000 distinct CDR3 sequences, 26% seen once. The TCR was taken from a human donor who was either an allogeneic HSCT recipient or a stem cell or donor lymphocyte infusion donor (not recorded which). It is not recorded whose cells these are; they may come from a transplant donor. The chain employs TRBV12-3 or TRBV12-4 and TRBJ2-3, with D unclear. Sequenced input: blood, either unsorted or a sorted T cell fraction (not recorded which). In nucleotides, the CDR3 is TGTGCCAGCAGTCACGATAGAAGGCCCTACACAGATACGCAGTATTTT. Translated, it gives CASSHDRRPYTDTQYF.